This TCR beta chain was recorded in a study of shared clonotypes between healthy human individuals. Here immunoSEQ multiplex PCR was the method, and the copy in TCRdb shows in-frame clones only, minus some. The repertoire consists of a few hundred thousand clones, with 65% occurring once and the leading ten covering roughly 10%. Within Nashville, Tennessee resided all donors, each a Caucasian adult. The investigators split CD4+ cells into a CD45RA+ naive subset and a CD45RA-negative memory subset. Study results and limitations: Naive subsets generally exceeded memory subsets in estimated richness.

J was trimmed by 4 bases and V by 4 bases; bases with no gene match: 12. Germline CDR1 and CDR2: MNHEY and SMNVEV (reference sequence). The CDR3 sequence is 17 residues long. Concerning this clone: Its antigen remains unidentified.

The sequence was collected from a man aged 25-45 years in good health. The J gene is TRBJ2-7, the V gene TRBV27, with 11 nucleotides matching TRBD2. Sequenced: memory CD4+ T cells sorted from blood. Subset given: CD45RA-negative fraction. The CDR3 loop is CASSSRGTSGTIYEQYF. In DNA form, the CDR3 reads TGTGCCAGCAGTTCTCGGGGGACTAGCGGAACAATTTACGAGCAGTACTTC.